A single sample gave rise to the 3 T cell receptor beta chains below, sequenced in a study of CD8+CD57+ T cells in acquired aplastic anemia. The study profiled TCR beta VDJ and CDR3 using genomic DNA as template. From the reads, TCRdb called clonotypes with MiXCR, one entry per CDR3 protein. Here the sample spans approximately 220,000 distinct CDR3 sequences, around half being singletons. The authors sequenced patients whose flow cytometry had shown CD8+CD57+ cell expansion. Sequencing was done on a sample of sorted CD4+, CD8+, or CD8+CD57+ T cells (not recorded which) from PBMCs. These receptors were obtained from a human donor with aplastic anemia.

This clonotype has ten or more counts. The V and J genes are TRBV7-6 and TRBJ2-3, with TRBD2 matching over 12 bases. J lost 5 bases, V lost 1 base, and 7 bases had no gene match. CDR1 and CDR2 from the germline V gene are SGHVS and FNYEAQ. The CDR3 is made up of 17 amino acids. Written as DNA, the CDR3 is TGTGCCAGCAGCTTAGGGGTGCCTAGCGGGAGGGTAGATACGCAGTATTTT. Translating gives CASSLGVPSGRVDTQYF.

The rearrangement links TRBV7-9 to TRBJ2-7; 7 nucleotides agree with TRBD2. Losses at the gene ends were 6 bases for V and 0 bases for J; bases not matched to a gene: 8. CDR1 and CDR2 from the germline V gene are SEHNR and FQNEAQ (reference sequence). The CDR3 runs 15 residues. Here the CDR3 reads CASRGEGMSSYEQYF. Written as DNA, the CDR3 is TGTGCCAGCAGGGGGGAGGGGATGAGCTCCTACGAGCAGTACTTC.

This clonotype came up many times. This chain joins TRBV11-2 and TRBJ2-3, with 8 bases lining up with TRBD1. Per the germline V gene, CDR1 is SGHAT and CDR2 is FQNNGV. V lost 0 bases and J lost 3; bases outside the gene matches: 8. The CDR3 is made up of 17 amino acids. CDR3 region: CASSLDRGRGQTDTQYF. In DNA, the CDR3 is TGTGCCAGCAGCTTAGATCGGGGCAGGGGGCAGACAGATACGCAGTATTTT.